The next 2 T cell receptor beta chains were all read from a single sample in a study of cytomegalovirus exposure and HLA in healthy donors. The study ran its PCR with 60 Vbeta and 13 Jbeta primers. Clones were sequenced by immunoSEQ multiplex PCR, and TCRdb holds only the in-frame ones, with some missing. Found here are about 190,000 clones, almost 80% of them singletons; the top ten hold about 1.6%. The sequenced sample consisted of PBMCs. The receptor set was obtained from a woman in her late teens or twenties in good health and CMV-seronegative.

The chain employs TRBV5-6 and TRBJ2-6, with 8 bases identical to TRBD2. The CDR3 consists of 17 residues. Unmatched junction bases numbered 6, after V lost 4 bases and J lost 0 bases. Germline-derived CDR1 and CDR2 are SGHDT and YYEEEE. The chain's CDR3 is CASSAGGSFSGANVLTF. Written as DNA, the CDR3 is TGTGCCAGCAGCGCGGGGGGCTCCTTCTCTGGGGCCAACGTCCTGACTTTC.

The chain uses TRBV5-4 and TRBJ2-1; D may be TRBD1 (6 bases). This CDR3 has 13 residues. V lost 4 bases, J lost 12 bases, and 17 bases lay in between. CDR1 and CDR2 (germline): SGHNT, YYREEE (reference sequence). The DNA for the CDR3 is TGTGCCAGCAGCCCGGACAGAGCTGAGCCGCAGTTCTTC. Its protein is CASSPDRAEPQFF.